This T cell receptor beta chain appears in the sequencing data of a study of T cells after yellow fever vaccination. Study findings and constraints: When the response was secondary, it was weaker but reached its peak faster, day 5 versus 15. At around 95% for CD4 and about 87% for CD8, most primary-vaccination clones showed up again after the booster.

In regard to this clonotype: Its matching antigen is unknown.

Germline values: CDR1 LGHNT, CDR2 FRNRAP. The CDR3 is 16 residues long. Trimming removed 2 bases from V and 1 base from J, with 14 bases in between. One entry per CDR3 protein, called by TCRdb with MiXCR from the 5' RACE reads. The data show 27,000 or so distinct CDR3 sequences, 4.4% seen once. This clonotype originated in a man aged 30-40 years who received the YFV17D yellow fever vaccine. Specimen: CD8+ T cells sorted from PBMCs, collected 5 days after the yellow fever booster vaccination. The chain uses TRBV12-5 and TRBJ2-5; D may be TRBD2 (6 bases). CDR3 coding DNA: TGTGCTAGTGGTTTGCCCCATCTAGCGCCCCAAGAGACCCAGTACTTC. Translated: CASGLPHLAPQETQYF.